These 5 T cell receptor beta chains originate from one sample sequenced in a study of chemoradiotherapy in HPV16-positive cancers (dated by TCRdb to between 2021 and 2022). Library preparation used the immunoSEQ multiplex PCR assay. TCRdb provides this immuneACCESS table in a form limited to in-frame rearrangements. Some clones are lacking; in checked studies, under half of them reflect an unresolved V gene, and why the rest are absent is not known. This sample lists roughly 15,000 clones; 65% to 85% were detected once. The ten largest clones represent roughly a tenth of the sample. This material was obtained from a patient who underwent chemoradiotherapy. These TCRs come from a human donor with HPV-associated anogenital cancer.

The chain carries TRBV29-1 and TRBJ2-3; TRBD2 is a possible D gene (6 bases). The ends were cut back, 8 bases at V and 2 bases at J, with 20 bases in the middle. Germline lookup yields CDR1 SQVTM and CDR2 ANQGSEA. The CDR3 is made up of 15 amino acids. As DNA, the CDR3 is TGCAGCACCGACGGGACTTTGGGGACCACAGATACGCAGTATTTT. It specifies CSTDGTLGTTDTQYF.

CDR3 sequence reads: CASSTGTGTF. The CDR3 DNA reads as TGTGCCAGCAGCACCGGGACAGGGACCTTC. J is TRBJ1-2 and V is TRBV9, with 9 bases matching TRBD1. J gave up 14 bases and V 4 bases, and 3 bases lay outside the gene matches. Germline assignment: CDR1 SGDLS and CDR2 YYNGEE. There are 10 residues in the CDR3.

This clone appeared a few times. The CDR3 nucleotides read TGTGCCAGTGGAGGCGCTAGCGGGGAGAGGTGGGAGACCCAGTACTTC. Its protein is CASGGASGERWETQYF. The V gene is TRBV19, the J gene TRBJ2-5; 9 bases fit TRBD2. V lost 8 bases, J lost 5 bases, and 15 bases stayed unmatched. CDR1 and CDR2 (germline): LNHDA, SQIVND (reference sequence). CDR3 length: 16 residues.

The rearrangement links TRBV9 to TRBJ2-1; unclear D gene. Germline CDR1 and CDR2: SGDLS and YYNGEE. V shed 0 bases and J shed 10 bases, with 14 bases lying between them. The CDR3 consists of 14 residues. For the CDR3, the DNA is TGTGCCAGCAGCGTAGGAGCCTTCGATGGGGAGCAGTTCTTC. Translating gives CASSVGAFDGEQFF.

The chain recombines TRBV29-1 with TRBJ2-6; TRBD2 agrees at 13 bases. Trimming at V came to 6 bases and at J to 1 base, leaving 3 bases not matched to a gene. The CDR3 is 16 residues long. Germline CDR1 and CDR2: SQVTM and ANQGSEA. The chain's CDR3 is CSVRTSGSSGANVLTF. The CDR3 DNA reads TGCAGCGTAAGGACTAGCGGGAGTTCTGGGGCCAACGTCCTGACTTTC.